The present entry profiles one TCR beta chain with its context. This sample stems from a study of blood T cell repertoires in COVID-19. The CDR3 covers 12 residues. CDR1 and CDR2 (germline): MDHEN, SYDVKM. Trimming removed 8 bases at V and 1 base at J, with 8 bases between. Original handling: From reference gene primer amplification, estimates of nucleated cell counts were derived. Method: immunoSEQ multiplex PCR; TCRdb's copy keeps in-frame clones and lacks some. V, J and clone size were drawn from that table, and D and trimming were deduced from the DNA. The sample carries some 100,000 clones, 75% to 85% recorded once.

The V and J genes are TRBV28 and TRBJ1-1; unclear D gene. This sequence originates from a human donor in a cohort sampled during active COVID-19. Sequenced input: peripheral blood. CDR3 in amino acids: CASFYRNTEAFF. CDR3 bases: TGTGCCAGCTTCTACAGGAACACTGAAGCTTTCTTT.